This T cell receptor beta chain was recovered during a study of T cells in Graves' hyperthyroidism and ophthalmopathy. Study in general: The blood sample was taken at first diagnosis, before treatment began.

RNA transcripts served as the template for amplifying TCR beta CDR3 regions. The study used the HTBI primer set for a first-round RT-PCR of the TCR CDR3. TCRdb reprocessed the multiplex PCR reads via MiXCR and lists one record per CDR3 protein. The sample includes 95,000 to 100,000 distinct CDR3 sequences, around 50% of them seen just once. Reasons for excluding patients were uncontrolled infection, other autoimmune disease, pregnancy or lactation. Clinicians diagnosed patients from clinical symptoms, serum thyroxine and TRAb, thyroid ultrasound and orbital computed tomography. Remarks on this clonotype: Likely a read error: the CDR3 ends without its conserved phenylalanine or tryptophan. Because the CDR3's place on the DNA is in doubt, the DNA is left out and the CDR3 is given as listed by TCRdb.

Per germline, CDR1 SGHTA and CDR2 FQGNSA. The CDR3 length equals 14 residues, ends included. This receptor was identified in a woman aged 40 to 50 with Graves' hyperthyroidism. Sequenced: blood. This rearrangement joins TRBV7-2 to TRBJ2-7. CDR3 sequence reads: CASSLAPSSYEQYS.